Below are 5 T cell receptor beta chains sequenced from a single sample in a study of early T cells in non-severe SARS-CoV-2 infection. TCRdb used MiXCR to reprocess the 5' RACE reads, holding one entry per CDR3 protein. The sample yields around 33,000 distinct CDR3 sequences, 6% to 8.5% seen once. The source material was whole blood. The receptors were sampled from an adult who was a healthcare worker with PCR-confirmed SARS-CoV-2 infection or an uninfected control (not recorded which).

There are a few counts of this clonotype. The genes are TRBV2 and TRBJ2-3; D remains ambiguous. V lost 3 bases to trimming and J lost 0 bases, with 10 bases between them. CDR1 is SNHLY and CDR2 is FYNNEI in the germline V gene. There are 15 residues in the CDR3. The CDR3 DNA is TGTGCCAGCAGTGAGGAGCAGACTAGCACAGATACGCAGTATTTT. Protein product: CASSEEQTSTDTQYF. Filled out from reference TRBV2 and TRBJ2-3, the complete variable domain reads EPEVTQTPSHQVTQMGQEVILRCVPISNHLYFYWYRQILGQKVEFLVSFYNNEISEKSEIFDDQFSVERPDGSNFTLKIRSTKLEDSAMYFCASSEEQTSTDTQYFGPGTRLTVL.

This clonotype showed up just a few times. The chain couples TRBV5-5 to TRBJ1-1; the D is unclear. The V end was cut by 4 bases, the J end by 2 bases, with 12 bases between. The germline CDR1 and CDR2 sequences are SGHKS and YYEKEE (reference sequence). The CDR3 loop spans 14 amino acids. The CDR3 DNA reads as TGTGCCAGCAGCCTCCTGACGGTTAACACTGAAGCTTTCTTT. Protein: CASSLLTVNTEAFF.

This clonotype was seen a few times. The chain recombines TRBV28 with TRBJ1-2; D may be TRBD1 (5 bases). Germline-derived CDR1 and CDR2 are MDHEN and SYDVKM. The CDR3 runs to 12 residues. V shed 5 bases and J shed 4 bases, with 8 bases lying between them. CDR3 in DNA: TGTGCCAGCAGTCGGGGGAGCTATGGCTACACCTTC. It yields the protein CASSRGSYGYTF.

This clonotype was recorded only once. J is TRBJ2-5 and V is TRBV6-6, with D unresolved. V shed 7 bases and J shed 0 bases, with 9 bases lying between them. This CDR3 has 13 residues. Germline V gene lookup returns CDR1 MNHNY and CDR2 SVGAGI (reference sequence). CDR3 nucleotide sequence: TGTGCCAGCAAGGCCAGGTACCAAGAGACCCAGTACTTC. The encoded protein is CASKARYQETQYF.

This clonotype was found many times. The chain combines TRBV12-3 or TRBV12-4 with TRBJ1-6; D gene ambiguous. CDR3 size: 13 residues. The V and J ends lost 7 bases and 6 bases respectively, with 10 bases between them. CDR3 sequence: CASTIGSNSPLHF. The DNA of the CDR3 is TGTGCCAGCACCATAGGAAGTAATTCACCCCTCCACTTT.